This entry is about one TCR beta chain. This record comes from a study of blood T cell repertoires in COVID-19. The wider study: COVID-19 samples from acute and convalescent phases originated in the United States, Italy and Spain. Nucleic acid was either cDNA or gDNA, and it came from T cells, B-cell-depleted T cells, or PBMCs.

Per the study methods: The assay estimated nucleated cells by amplifying reference gene primers. Produced via immunoSEQ multiplex PCR; TCRdb's table is partial and in-frame only. V and J calls and clone size are as listed in that table; D and trimming were resolved from the DNA. The repertoire has about 110,000 clones, more than 70% of them found once; the top ten carry 3% to 3.5%. Sample: peripheral blood. The receptor was isolated from a woman aged 45-59 years with acute or convalescent COVID-19.

CDR3 in amino acids: CASSAGNYNSPLHF. CDR3 coding DNA: TGTGCCAGCAGCGCCGGGAACTATAATTCACCCCTCCACTTT. This chain joins TRBV5-8 and TRBJ1-6, with no clear D. The CDR3 runs 14 residues. V was pared by 4 bases and J by 3 bases, with 8 bases between. Germline CDR1 and CDR2: SGHTS and YDEGEE.